This T cell receptor beta chain was found in a study of OX40 agonist ivuxolimab in advanced cancers. The overall study: Patients got intravenous ivuxolimab at 0.01 to 10 mg/kg every 2 weeks.

General study results and limits: Dose levels from 0.1 to 3.0 mg/kg saw CD4+ and CD8+ blood T cells expand clonally by week 6. More expanded clones were found, on average, in CD8+ than in CD4+ T cells.

Generated by immunoSEQ multiplex PCR, the TCRdb table keeps only in-frame clones and is missing some. The table records tens of thousands of clones, 85% to 90% of them present only once. On this clone: The antigen is unknown.

The sequence was obtained from an adult with an advanced solid tumor such as melanoma, head and neck, liver or kidney cancer. The sample in question was CD4+ or CD8+ T cells sorted from blood, obtained in a trial of the OX40 agonist ivuxolimab.

CDR3 DNA: TGTGCCAGCAGCTTCAACAGGGGGAACACTGAAGCTTTCTTT. Protein: CASSFNRGNTEAFF. This chain uses TRBV11-1 with TRBJ1-1, with TRBD1 matching over 7 bases. V was pared by 3 bases and J by 1 base, with 2 bases of the junction left unmatched. The length of the CDR3 is 14 residues. CDR1 SGHAT and CDR2 FQDESV come from the germline V gene (reference sequence).